This T cell receptor (beta chain) was retrieved from a study of cytomegalovirus exposure and HLA in healthy donors. CDR1 SGDLS and CDR2 YYNGEE come from the germline V gene. This CDR3 comprises 15 residues. V shed 2 bases and J shed 3 bases, with 13 bases lying between them. The PCR used 60 Vbeta and 13 Jbeta primers. The repertoire was sequenced with immunoSEQ multiplex PCR; TCRdb's copy has only in-frame clones and lacks some. The sample contains about 160,000 clones, roughly four fifths of which appear only once. The sample was PBMCs. V gene TRBV9 combines with J gene TRBJ2-3, with D uncertain. The TCR sequence derives from a woman between 35 and 50 years old in good health and CMV-seronegative. The CDR3 spells CASSVLEWLTDTQYF. The CDR3, as DNA: TGTGCCAGCAGCGTCCTAGAGTGGTTGACAGATACGCAGTATTTT.